This T cell receptor (beta chain) stems from a study of cytomegalovirus exposure and HLA in healthy donors. The CDR3 sequence is 16 residues long. The germline V gene has CDR1 SEHNR and CDR2 FQNEAQ (reference sequence). V was clipped by 2 bases and J by 0 bases, with 11 bases between them. Researchers ran the PCR with 60 Vbeta and 13 Jbeta primers. Sequencing used immunoSEQ multiplex PCR; TCRdb keeps in-frame clones, though not all of them. The sample yields about 190,000 clones, more than 75% seen once. The TCR was taken from a man between 40 and 49 years old in good health and CMV-seropositive. Sequenced material: PBMCs. The rearrangement uses TRBV7-9 and TRBJ2-1; no reliable D call. As DNA, the CDR3 is TGTGCCAGCAGCTTATTTAACTGGAGCTCCTACAATGAGCAGTTCTTC. Amino acids: CASSLFNWSSYNEQFF.